This T cell receptor beta chain stems from a study of blood T cell repertoires in COVID-19. Background on the study: PBMCs, B-cell-depleted T cells, or T cells were the source of the cDNA or gDNA that made up the material.

CDR1 and CDR2 from the germline V gene are MNHEY and SVGAGI. The CDR3 totals 14 residues. Trimming took 2 bases from V and 8 from J; bases not matched to a gene: 5. Using immunoSEQ multiplex PCR, the repertoire was profiled, and TCRdb retains in-frame clones only, with some absent. Among a few hundred thousand clones listed, about 88% were seen once. Those who participated ranged in age from about 18 to 89 years and resided in roughly 26 US areas. Among Cohort 3 donors, those recovered had two negative PCRs, clearance, or symptom resolution. The sequencing input was PBMCs or T cells enriched from blood (not recorded which). The genes are TRBV6-5 and TRBJ1-2; 10 bases align to TRBD1. The clonotype was recovered from a young woman who had recovered from COVID-19. In nucleotides, the CDR3 is TGTGCCAGCAGTTACGGCGGGACAGGGGAAGGCTACACCTTC. Its translation: CASSYGGTGEGYTF.